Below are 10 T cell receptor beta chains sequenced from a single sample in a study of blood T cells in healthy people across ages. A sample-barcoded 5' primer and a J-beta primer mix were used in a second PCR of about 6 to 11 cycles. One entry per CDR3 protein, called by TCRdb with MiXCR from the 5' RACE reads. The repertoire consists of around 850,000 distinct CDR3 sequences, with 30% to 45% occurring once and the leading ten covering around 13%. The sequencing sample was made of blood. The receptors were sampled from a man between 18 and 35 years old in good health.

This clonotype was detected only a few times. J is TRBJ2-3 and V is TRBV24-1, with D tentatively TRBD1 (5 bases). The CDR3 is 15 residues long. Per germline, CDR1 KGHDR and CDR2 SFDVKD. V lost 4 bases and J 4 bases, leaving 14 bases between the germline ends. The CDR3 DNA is TGTGCCACCAGTGACCCAGGGATAGAGGCAGATACGCAGTATTTT. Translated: CATSDPGIEADTQYF.

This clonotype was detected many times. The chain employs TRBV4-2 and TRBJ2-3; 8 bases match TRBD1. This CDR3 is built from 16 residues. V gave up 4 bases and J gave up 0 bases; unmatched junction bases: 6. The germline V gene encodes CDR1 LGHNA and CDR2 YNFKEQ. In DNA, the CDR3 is TGTGCCAGCAGCCCCAGGGACAGGTCTAGCACAGATACGCAGTATTTT. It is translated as CASSPRDRSSTDTQYF.

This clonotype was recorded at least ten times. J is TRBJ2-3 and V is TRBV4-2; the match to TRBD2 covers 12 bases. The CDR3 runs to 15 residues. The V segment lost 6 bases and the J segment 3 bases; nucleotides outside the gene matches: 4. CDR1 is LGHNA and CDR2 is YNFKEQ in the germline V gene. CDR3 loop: CASRLLAGGTDTQYF. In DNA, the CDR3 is TGTGCCAGCAGGTTACTAGCGGGGGGTACAGATACGCAGTATTTT.

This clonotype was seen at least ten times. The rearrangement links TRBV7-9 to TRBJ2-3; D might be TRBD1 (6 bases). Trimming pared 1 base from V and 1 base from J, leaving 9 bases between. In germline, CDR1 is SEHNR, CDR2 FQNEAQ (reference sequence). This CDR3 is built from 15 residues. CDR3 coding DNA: TGTGCCAGCAGCTTAGGGACAGAACGCACAGATACGCAGTATTTT. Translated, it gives CASSLGTERTDTQYF.

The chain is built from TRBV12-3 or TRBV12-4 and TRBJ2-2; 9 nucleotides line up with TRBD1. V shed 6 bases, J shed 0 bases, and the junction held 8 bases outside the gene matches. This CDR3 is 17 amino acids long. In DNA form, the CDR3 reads TGTGCCAGCAGACCCAAAACAGGGGGCTCGAACACCGGGGAGCTGTTTTTT. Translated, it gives CASRPKTGGSNTGELFF.

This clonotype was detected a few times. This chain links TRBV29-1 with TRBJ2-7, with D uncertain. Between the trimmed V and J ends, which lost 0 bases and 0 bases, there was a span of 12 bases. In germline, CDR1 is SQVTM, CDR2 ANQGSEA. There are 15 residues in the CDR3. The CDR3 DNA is TGCAGCGTTGAAGAAAGACTCCTGAGCTCCTACGAGCAGTACTTC. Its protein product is CSVEERLLSSYEQYF.

CDR3 residues: CASRLAGTTNTEAFF. Here the CDR3 DNA reads TGTGCCAGCAGACTGGCCGGGACAACCAACACTGAAGCTTTCTTT. The gene calls are TRBV12-3 or TRBV12-4 and TRBJ1-1; weak D call: TRBD1 (6 bases). V was clipped by 6 bases and J by 2 bases, with 16 bases between them. CDR3 size: 15 residues.

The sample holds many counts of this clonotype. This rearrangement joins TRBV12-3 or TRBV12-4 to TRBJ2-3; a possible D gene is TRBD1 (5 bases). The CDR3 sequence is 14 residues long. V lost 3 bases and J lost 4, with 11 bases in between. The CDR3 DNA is TGTGCCAGCAGTTTTTCAGGGATAGCAGATACGCAGTATTTT. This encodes CASSFSGIADTQYF.

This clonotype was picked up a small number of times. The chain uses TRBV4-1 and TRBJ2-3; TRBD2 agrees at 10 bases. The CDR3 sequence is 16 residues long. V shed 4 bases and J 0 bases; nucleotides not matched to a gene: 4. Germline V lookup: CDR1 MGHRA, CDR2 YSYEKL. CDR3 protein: CASSPSSGGSTDTQYF. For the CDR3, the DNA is TGCGCCAGCAGCCCCTCTAGCGGGGGAAGCACAGATACGCAGTATTTT.

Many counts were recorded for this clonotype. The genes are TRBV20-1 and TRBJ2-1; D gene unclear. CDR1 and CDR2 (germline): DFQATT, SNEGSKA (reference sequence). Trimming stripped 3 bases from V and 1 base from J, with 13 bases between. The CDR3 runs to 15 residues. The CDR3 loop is CSASPSPSSYNEQFF. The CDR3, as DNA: TGCAGTGCTAGCCCTAGTCCTTCATCCTACAATGAGCAGTTCTTC.